A selection of T cell receptor beta chains follows, all from one sample in a study of blood T cell repertoires in COVID-19. Assay: immunoSEQ multiplex PCR; the TCRdb copy retains only in-frame clones and omits some. The table shows fewer than 15,000 clones, with 85% to 90% occurring only once. The sample taken for sequencing was peripheral blood. All receptors come from a woman between 65 and 79 years old in a cohort sampled during active or convalescent COVID-19. The CDR3 runs from the conserved cysteine through the conserved F or W. The D gene is left open where the match is weak. Rows give clone size only sometimes, using once, few, many, or a class for an expanded clone.

D | J | size | V | DNA | CDR3
- | TRBJ2-3 | - | TRBV3-1/TRBV3-2 | TGTGCCAGCAGCCAAGCCACTAGAGCAGATACGCAGTATTTT | CASSQATRADTQYF
TRBD1 | TRBJ1-1 | few | TRBV7-2 | TGTGCCAGCAGCAAGGACAGGGTAAGGACTGAAGCTTTCTTT | CASSKDRVRTEAFF
- | TRBJ1-5 | - | TRBV7-2 | TGTGCCAGCAGCTTACTCACGGGGTTCGGGAATCAGCCCCAGCATTTT | CASSLLTGFGNQPQHF
- | TRBJ1-5 | - | TRBV3-1/TRBV3-2 | TGTGCCAGCAGCCAGCTCGGGGTTCGGCAGCCCCAGCATTTT | CASSQLGVRQPQHF
TRBD1 | TRBJ1-1 | once | TRBV9 | TGTGCCAGCAGCCCTGCTGACAGGGCAGCTTTCTTT | CASSPADRAAFF
- | TRBJ2-1 | - | TRBV27 | TGTGCCAGCAGTTTATCTAGGAGGGGGCGGTACAATGAGCAGTTCTTC | CASSLSRRGRYNEQFF
- | TRBJ1-2 | once | TRBV29-1 | TGCAGCGTTGAATCTGGGACTACCTATGGCTACACCTTC | CSVESGTTYGYTF
TRBD2 | TRBJ2-3 | - | TRBV28 | TGTGCCATCTCTCGCCCCGGTAGCGGGGGGAAGCATACGCAGTATTTT | CAISRPGSGGKHTQYF
- | TRBJ2-7 | - | TRBV12-2 | TGTGCAAGTCGCTTATTAAGGGCAGGGCAGTCCGAGCAGTACTTC | CASRLLRAGQSEQYF
TRBD2 | TRBJ2-3 | - | TRBV24-1 | TGTGCCACCAGTGAGTCTGCGGGGGGGGCAGATACGCAGTATTTT | CATSESAGGADTQYF
TRBD1 | TRBJ1-2 | - | TRBV19 | TGTGCCAGTAGGATGACAGGGGGGAGTGGAAGCGAGGGCTACACCTTC | CASRMTGGSGSEGYTF
TRBD1 | TRBJ2-7 | - | TRBV28 | TGTGCCAGCAGTCTTGGGACAGTTACCTACGAGCAGTACTTC | CASSLGTVTYEQYF
TRBD1 | TRBJ2-7 | - | TRBV7-9 | TGTGCCAGCAGCCTACAGGGGGCGCGCGAGCAGTACTTC | CASSLQGAREQYF
- | TRBJ1-6 | - | TRBV18 | TGTGCCAGCTCATCTTCGGGGTACTCACCCCTCCACTTT | CASSSSGYSPLHF
- | TRBJ1-1 | - | TRBV11-3 | TGTGCCAGCAGCTTACAGAACACTGAAGCTTTCTTT | CASSLQNTEAFF
TRBD1 | TRBJ1-3 | - | TRBV19 | TGTGCCAGTAGGCCTCTTCCGGGACAGGGGGCAGAAGATGAGAACACCATATATTTT | CASRPLPGQGAEDENTIYF
- | TRBJ2-7 | - | TRBV14 | TGTGCCAGCAGCCCGCGTTTTCGGGAATACGAGCAGTACTTC | CASSPRFREYEQYF
- | TRBJ1-2 | - | TRBV4-3 | TGCGCCAGCAGCCCCCTGGGACACCCCTGGGGCTACACCTTC | CASSPLGHPWGYTF
- | TRBJ2-3 | - | TRBV7-2 | TGTGCCAGCAGCTTAGTGGTACTGACAGATACGCAGTATTTT | CASSLVVLTDTQYF
TRBD1 | TRBJ1-2 | - | TRBV28 | TGTGCCAGCAGTTTAAACCCAGGGGGGAATGAGGGCTACACCTTC | CASSLNPGGNEGYTF
TRBD1 | TRBJ1-2 | once | TRBV7-9 | TGTGCCAGCAGCCCGCGGACAGGAGGCGGTGACTATGGCTACACCTTC | CASSPRTGGGDYGYTF
- | TRBJ1-4 | - | TRBV5-1 | TGCGCCAGCAGCAGTGGGCGGGGGCTATTTGAAAAACTGTTTTTT | CASSSGRGLFEKLFF
- | TRBJ1-2 | - | TRBV15 | TGTGCCACCAGCAGAGGAATGGGAGGACAAGGCTACACCTTC | CATSRGMGGQGYTF
TRBD2 | TRBJ2-1 | - | TRBV7-2 | TGTGCCAGCAGCTTAGAGGGCGGGGGCTCCTACAATGAGCAGTTCTTC | CASSLEGGGSYNEQFF
- | TRBJ1-1 | - | TRBV7-2 | TGTGCCAGCAGCTTAGCTAGAGAGAACACTGAAGCTTTCTTT | CASSLARENTEAFF
TRBD2 | TRBJ2-7 | - | TRBV27 | TGTGCCAGCAGTTACCGACGGACTAGCGGCCTTTCCTACGAGCAGTACTTC | CASSYRRTSGLSYEQYF
- | TRBJ2-2 | - | TRBV5-5 | TGTGCCAGCAGCTTCAGGGGAATTAACACCGGGGAGCTGTTTTTT | CASSFRGINTGELFF
- | TRBJ2-1 | - | TRBV24-1 | TGTGCCACCAGTGGTCCCGGGACGGGGGACAATGAGCAGTTCTTC | CATSGPGTGDNEQFF
TRBD1 | TRBJ1-4 | - | TRBV11-2 | TGTGCCAGCAGCGGCGTTAGACAGGGTCAGGTCAAACTGTTTTTT | CASSGVRQGQVKLFF
TRBD1 | TRBJ1-1 | few | TRBV3-1/TRBV3-2 | TGTGCCAGCAGTTTTCAGGGGGCTTGGACTGAAGCTTTCTTT | CASSFQGAWTEAFF
- | TRBJ2-5 | - | TRBV5-6 | TGTGCCAGCAGCTTGGAATCGTTCTACGGGACCCAGTACTTC | CASSLESFYGTQYF